A selection of T cell receptor beta chains follows, all from one sample in a study of Ad26.COV2.S vaccination and SARS-CoV-2 variants. This table comes from immunoSEQ multiplex PCR, and its TCRdb copy is limited to in-frame clones, with some not included. The profile shows 440,000 or so clones, 90% of them singletons. The starting material was peripheral blood, obtained in a trial of Ad26.COV2.S vaccine versus placebo. All receptors derive from a person between 18 and 60 years old who received the Ad26.COV2.S COVID-19 vaccine or a placebo. Each CDR3 is given with its conserved first and last residue. Fields, in order: J gene, V gene, D gene, CDR3 protein, CDR3 DNA. D genes are given only for firm matches.

>TRBJ2-7|TRBV5-1|TRBD2
CASSGTSGEYEQYF
TGCGCCAGCAGCGGGACTAGCGGGGAGTACGAGCAGTACTTC
>TRBJ1-2|TRBV28|-
CASSGGPYGYTF
TGTGCCAGCAGCGGAGGCCCCTATGGCTACACCTTC
>TRBJ1-6|TRBV24-1|-
CATLPWVLRRIYSPLHF
TGTGCCACCCTCCCGTGGGTATTGCGACGGATTTATTCACCCCTCCACTTT
>TRBJ1-5|TRBV4-3|-
CASSQDRMGVGNQPQHF
TGCGCCAGCAGCCAAGATCGGATGGGCGTCGGCAATCAGCCCCAGCATTTT
>TRBJ2-3|TRBV11-2|-
CASSPHPGALPTDTQYF
TGTGCCAGCAGCCCTCACCCGGGCGCTTTGCCGACAGATACGCAGTATTTT
>TRBJ2-5|TRBV7-2|TRBD2
CASSLAWGLGQETQYF
TGTGCCAGCAGCTTAGCGTGGGGACTAGGGCAAGAGACCCAGTACTTC
>TRBJ2-7|TRBV6-5|TRBD1
CASSRRDRAYEQYF
TGTGCCAGCAGTAGACGGGACAGGGCCTACGAGCAGTACTTC
>TRBJ2-3|TRBV29-1|-
CSVEDLHNTDTQYF
TGCAGCGTTGAAGATTTACACAATACAGATACGCAGTATTTT
>TRBJ1-1|TRBV5-1|-
CASSLALRRSAFF
TGCGCCAGCAGCTTGGCGCTCAGGCGATCAGCTTTCTTT
>TRBJ2-1|TRBV28|TRBD2
CASSSRRGSGSSYNEQFF
TGTGCCAGCAGTTCCCGTAGAGGTAGCGGGAGCTCCTACAATGAGCAGTTCTTC